The sequence of this TCR beta chain was determined in a study of vaccination and CD4 T cells after COVID-19. The germline V gene has CDR1 DFQATT and CDR2 SNEGSKA (reference sequence). V lost 0 bases, J lost 0 bases, and 9 bases lay in between. The CDR3 extends over 15 amino acids. Cultured CD4+ T cells had their DNA profiled by the Oncomine TCR Beta short-read assay. TCRdb re-derived calls from the PCR reads in MiXCR, one entry per CDR3 protein. Of about 10,000 distinct CDR3 sequences in the sample, roughly 25% are singletons; the top ten hold 40% to 55%. Treatment reported: roughly 11-day PBMC culture with coronavirus spike peptide pools or control peptides (ViraFEST assay). This clonotype was seen a handful of times. Its antigen is unknown.

The receptor was derived from a human donor who received a COVID-19 vaccine. The sequencing used CD4+ T cells from blood, cultured in vitro, collected before SARS-CoV-2 vaccination. The rearrangement uses TRBV20-1 and TRBJ1-3; D ambiguous. The CDR3 spells CSARDLHNSGNTIYF. CDR3 DNA: TGCAGTGCTAGAGATCTACACAACTCTGGAAACACCATATATTTT.